Sequencing of this T cell receptor beta chain was carried out in a study of Graves' ophthalmopathy and Graves' hyperthyroidism. This clonotype was picked up a small number of times. Trimming left V 0 bases short and J 5 bases short, with 22 bases between. The CDR3 totals 17 residues. The germline CDR1 and CDR2 sequences are DFQATT and SNEGSKA (reference sequence). The authors amplified TCR beta CDR3 regions from RNA transcripts. After a first-round RT-PCR with HTBI primers, a second-round multiplex PCR was run. TCRdb fed the multiplex PCR reads into MiXCR, producing one record per CDR3 protein. The table records roughly 380,000 distinct CDR3 sequences, 15% of them present only once.

This clonotype was obtained from a woman aged 18-30 years with stable Graves' hyperthyroidism. Specimen: peripheral blood. The rearrangement links TRBV20-1 to TRBJ2-5; unclear D gene. This CDR3 is CSAREGGFSRLGETQYF. CDR3 nucleotides: TGCAGTGCTAGAGAGGGCGGTTTTTCGCGTCTAGGGGAGACCCAGTACTTC.